Below, one T cell receptor beta chain is given with its context. The target antigen is unknown. This sample was included in a study of CD8+ T cells in alopecia areata. Treatment given: oral pan-JAK inhibitor, 5-10 mg twice daily. Findings of the study overall: Clonality in lesional scalp, especially alopecia totalis/universalis, exceeded that of normal scalp.

The V and J ends lost 0 bases and 0 bases respectively, with 1 base between them. This CDR3 has 14 residues. The V gene's germline CDR1 is SGHRS and CDR2 YFSETQ. RNA was isolated and reverse transcribed to cDNA, the sequencing template. The repertoire was sequenced with immunoSEQ multiplex PCR; TCRdb's copy has only in-frame clones and lacks some. The data hold around 150,000 clones, with roughly four fifths observed a single time. This receptor was identified in a human donor with alopecia areata. The chain combines TRBV5-1 with TRBJ2-6; D not resolved. The source material was CD8+ T cells sorted from blood, sampled at week 4, from a patient treated with tofacitinib. The CDR3 loop is CASSLDSGANVLTF. The CDR3 DNA follows: TGCGCCAGCAGCTTGGACTCTGGGGCCAACGTCCTGACTTTC.